The 5 T cell receptor beta chains given below trace back to one sample, sequenced in a study of cytomegalovirus exposure and HLA in healthy donors. Some clones are missing from TCRdb's copy, which holds only in-frame ones; the method was immunoSEQ multiplex PCR. The sample lists over 150,000 clones; about 85% were seen once. The sequencing sample was made of PBMCs. These receptor sequences come from a man between 18 and 35 years old in good health and CMV-seropositive.

The genes are TRBV13 and TRBJ2-1; 10 bases match TRBD2. The CDR3 spans 15 residues. Unmatched junction bases numbered 4, after V lost 6 bases and J lost 2 bases. From germline, CDR1 is PRHDT and CDR2 FYEKMQ (reference sequence). This CDR3 is CASSSLAGPYNEQFF. The CDR3 coding sequence is TGTGCCAGCAGTTCACTAGCGGGGCCCTACAATGAGCAGTTCTTC.

The V gene is TRBV19, the J gene TRBJ1-1, with 9 bases that match TRBD1. The CDR3 is 15 residues long. The V gene's germline CDR1 is LNHDA and CDR2 SQIVND (reference sequence). After removal of 6 bases from V and 3 bases from J, the junction contained 8 bases not matched to a gene. The CDR3 DNA reads as TGTGCCAGTAGCCCTTGGGACAGGGAATACACTGAAGCTTTCTTT. It codes for CASSPWDREYTEAFF.

The chain recombines TRBV7-9 with TRBJ2-3; 8 nucleotides line up with TRBD2. CDR1 SEHNR and CDR2 FQNEAQ come from the germline V gene (reference sequence). This CDR3 spans 16 amino acids. Germline trimming cut 1 base from V and 3 bases from J; bases unmatched to any gene: 6. In nucleotides, the CDR3 is TGTGCCAGCAGCTTAGAAGCGGGAGTCGGGACAGATACGCAGTATTTT. Protein sequence: CASSLEAGVGTDTQYF.

The V and J genes are TRBV11-2 and TRBJ1-6; 8 nucleotides line up with TRBD1. Germline CDR1 and CDR2: SGHAT and FQNNGV. Unmatched junction bases numbered 7, after V lost 2 bases and J lost 7 bases. The CDR3 length is 16 residues. CDR3 residues: CASSLLTGAGNSPLHF. The DNA for the CDR3 is TGTGCCAGCAGCTTATTGACAGGGGCCGGGAATTCACCCCTCCACTTT.

CDR3 sequence (DNA): TGTGCCAGCAGTTCCCGGGATGTCTCCTACAATGAGCAGTTCTTC. This translates into CASSSRDVSYNEQFF. The rearrangement uses TRBV27 and TRBJ2-1; weak D call: TRBD2 (5 bases). CDR1 is MNHEY and CDR2 is SMNVEV in the germline V gene (reference sequence). V shed 4 bases and J shed 0 bases, with 10 bases lying between them. The CDR3 runs 15 residues.